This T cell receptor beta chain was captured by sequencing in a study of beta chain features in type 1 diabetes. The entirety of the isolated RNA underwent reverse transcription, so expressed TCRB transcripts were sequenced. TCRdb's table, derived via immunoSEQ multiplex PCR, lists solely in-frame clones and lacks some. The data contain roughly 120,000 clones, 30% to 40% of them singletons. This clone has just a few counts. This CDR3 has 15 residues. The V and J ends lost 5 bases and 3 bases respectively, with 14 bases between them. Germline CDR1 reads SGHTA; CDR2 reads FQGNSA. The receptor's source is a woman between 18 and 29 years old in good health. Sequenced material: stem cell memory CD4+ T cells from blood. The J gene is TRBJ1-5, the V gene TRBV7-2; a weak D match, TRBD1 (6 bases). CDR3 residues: CASSPGGNINQPQHF. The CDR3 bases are TGTGCCAGCAGCCCGGGGGGCAACATCAATCAGCCCCAGCATTTT.